This TCR beta chain is from a study of T cells in Graves' hyperthyroidism and ophthalmopathy. No progression to ophthalmopathy during 18 months of follow-up defined stable disease. Patients having uncontrolled infection, another autoimmune disease, pregnancy or lactation were not included. V was pared by 6 bases and J by 7 bases, with 11 bases of the junction left unmatched. Germline values: CDR1 SQVTM, CDR2 ANQGSEA. The CDR3 spans 13 residues. Study-level results: Most thyroid-expanded clonotypes above 0.001 were also found in blood.

On this clonotype itself: Its target is not known.

The source material, RNA transcripts, was used to amplify TCR beta CDR3 regions. The HTBI primer set drove a first-round RT-PCR of the TCR CDR3. TCRdb recomputed calls from the multiplex PCR reads with MiXCR, one row per CDR3 protein. The table lists approximately 590,000 distinct CDR3 sequences, approximately 44% of them singletons. The genes are TRBV29-1 and TRBJ1-2; 7 bases align to TRBD1. This sequence was found in a woman younger than 30 with Graves' hyperthyroidism. Material: peripheral blood or thyroid tissue (not recorded which). The CDR3: CSVSDREGAGYTF. The DNA for the CDR3 is TGCAGCGTCTCTGACAGGGAAGGGGCTGGCTACACCTTC.